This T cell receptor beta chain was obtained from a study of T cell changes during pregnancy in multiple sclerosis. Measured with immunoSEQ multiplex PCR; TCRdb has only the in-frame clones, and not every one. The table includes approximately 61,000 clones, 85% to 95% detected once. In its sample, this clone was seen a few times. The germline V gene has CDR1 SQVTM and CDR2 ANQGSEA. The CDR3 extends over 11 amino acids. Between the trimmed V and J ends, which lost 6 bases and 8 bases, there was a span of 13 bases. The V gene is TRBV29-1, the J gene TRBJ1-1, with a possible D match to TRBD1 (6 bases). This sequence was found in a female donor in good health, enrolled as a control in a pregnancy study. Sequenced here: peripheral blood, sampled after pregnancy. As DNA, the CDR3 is TGCAGCGTCAACAGGGCCCTCGAAGCTTTCTTT. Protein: CSVNRALEAFF. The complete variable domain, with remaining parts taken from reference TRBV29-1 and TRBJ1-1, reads SAVISQKPSRDICQRGTSLTIQCQVDSQVTMMFWYRQQPGQSLTLIATANQGSEATYESGFVIDKFPISRPNLTFSTLTVSNMSPEDSSIYLCSVNRALEAFFGQGTRLTVV.